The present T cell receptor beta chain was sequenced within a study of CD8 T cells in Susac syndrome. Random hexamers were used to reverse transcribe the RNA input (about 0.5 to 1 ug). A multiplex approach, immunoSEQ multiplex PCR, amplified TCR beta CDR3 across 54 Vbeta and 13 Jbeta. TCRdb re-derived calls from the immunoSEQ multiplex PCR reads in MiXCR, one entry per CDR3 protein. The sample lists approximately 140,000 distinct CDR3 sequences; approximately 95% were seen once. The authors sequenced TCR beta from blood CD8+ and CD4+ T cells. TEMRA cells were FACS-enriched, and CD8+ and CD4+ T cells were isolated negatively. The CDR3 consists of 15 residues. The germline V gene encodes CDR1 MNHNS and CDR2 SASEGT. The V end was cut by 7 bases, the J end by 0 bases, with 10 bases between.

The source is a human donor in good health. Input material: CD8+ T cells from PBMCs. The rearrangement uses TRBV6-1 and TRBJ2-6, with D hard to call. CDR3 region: CASTQTGSGANVLTF. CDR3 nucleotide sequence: TGTGCCAGCACTCAGACCGGCTCTGGGGCCAACGTCCTGACTTTC.